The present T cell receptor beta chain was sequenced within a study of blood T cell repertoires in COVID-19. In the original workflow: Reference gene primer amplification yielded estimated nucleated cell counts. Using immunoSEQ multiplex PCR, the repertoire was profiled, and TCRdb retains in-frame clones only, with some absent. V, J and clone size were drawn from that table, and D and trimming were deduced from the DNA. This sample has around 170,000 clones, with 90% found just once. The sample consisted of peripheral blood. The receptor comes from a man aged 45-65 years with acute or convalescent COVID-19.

The CDR3 here is CASSAQGNSNQPQHF. In DNA, the CDR3 is TGTGCCAGCAGCGCACAGGGGAATAGCAATCAGCCCCAGCATTTT. This rearrangement joins TRBV2 to TRBJ1-5; the match to TRBD1 covers 7 bases. In germline, CDR1 is SNHLY, CDR2 FYNNEI. V lost 6 bases to trimming and J lost 0 bases; unmatched junction nucleotides: 5. The length of the CDR3 is 15 residues.